The 23 T cell receptor beta chains presented below share a single source sample, sequenced in a study of shared clonotypes between healthy human individuals. TCRdb's table, derived via immunoSEQ multiplex PCR, lists solely in-frame clones and lacks some. Here the sample spans roughly 2.2 million clones, just under 95% being singletons. The source material was naive CD4+ T cells from PBMCs. The subset: CD45RA+ positively selected. Receptors were obtained from a man aged 18 to 29 in good health. Some clones in this sample may be carry-over from other donors' samples.

The count of this clone is one. This chain uses TRBV7-8 with TRBJ1-1, with no clear D. V was shortened by 5 bases and J by 5 bases, with 15 bases between the two germline ends. This CDR3 contains 14 residues. CDR1 is SGHVS, CDR2 FQNEAQ, per germline. CDR3 nucleotides: TGTGCCAGCAGCCCCCGAGAGGGATGGACTGAAGCTTTCTTT. It translates to CASSPREGWTEAFF.

J is TRBJ2-5 and V is TRBV28; D not certain. The CDR3 sequence is 15 residues long. Per germline, CDR1 MDHEN and CDR2 SYDVKM. V lost 11 bases to trimming and J lost 4 bases, with 23 bases between them. The CDR3 DNA is TGTGCCTCCGGTAGCTCGCACGGGCCTAGAGAGACCCAGTACTTC. The encoded protein is CASGSSHGPRETQYF.

This chain links TRBV2 with TRBJ2-5; D unresolved. The CDR3 runs 11 residues. The V end was cut by 8 bases, the J end by 6 bases, with 10 bases between. Looked up from germline, CDR1 is SNHLY and CDR2 is FYNNEI. The CDR3 sequence: CASGETQTQYF. DNA of the CDR3: TGTGCCAGCGGAGAGACCCAGACCCAGTACTTC.

This chain uses TRBV5-1 with TRBJ2-7; 10 bases match TRBD2. Germline V gene data show CDR1 as SGHRS and CDR2 as YFSETQ. This CDR3 has 15 amino acids. Trimming took 4 bases from V and 5 from J; bases not matched to a gene: 9. The CDR3 reads CASSPNLAGVDEQYF. The CDR3 DNA reads TGCGCCAGCAGCCCTAACCTAGCGGGAGTTGACGAGCAGTACTTC.

The chain joins TRBV28 to TRBJ2-3; TRBD1 is a possible D gene (6 bases). This CDR3 spans 17 amino acids. V lost 6 bases and J 2 bases, leaving 21 bases between the germline ends. Looked up from germline, CDR1 is MDHEN and CDR2 is SYDVKM. CDR3 coding DNA: TGTGCCAGCAGCTTCAGAGGGGGTCGGGACCTCACAGATACGCAGTATTTT. Protein: CASSFRGGRDLTDTQYF. Based on the CDR3 plus reference TRBV28 and TRBJ2-3, the full variable domain is DVKVTQSSRYLVKRTGEKVFLECVQDMDHENMFWYRQDPGLGLRLIYFSYDVKMKEKGDIPEGYSVSREKKERFSLILESASTNQTSMYLCASSFRGGRDLTDTQYFGPGTRLTVL.

This clone was detected only a few times. The gene calls are TRBV28 and TRBJ1-5; no clear D. CDR1 is MDHEN, CDR2 SYDVKM, per germline. The ends were cut back, 1 base at V and 0 bases at J, with 10 bases in the middle. This CDR3 is built from 16 residues. The CDR3 here is CASSLYRQNSNQPQHF. CDR3 nucleotides: TGTGCCAGCAGTTTATACCGTCAGAATAGCAATCAGCCCCAGCATTTT.

A note on this clone: At the DNA level, this CDR3 is encoded by other sequences in the same sample as well. The chain couples TRBV9 to TRBJ2-1; D is unclear. Trimming cost V 0 bases and J 3 bases, with 7 bases left between them. Germline lookup yields CDR1 SGDLS and CDR2 YYNGEE. CDR3 size: 14 residues. The chain's CDR3 is CASSVGDYYNEQFF. The CDR3 nucleotides read TGTGCCAGCAGCGTAGGGGATTACTACAATGAGCAGTTCTTC.

V and J are TRBV20-1 and TRBJ2-3, with 7 bases matching TRBD2. V trimming: 6 bases; J trimming: 6 bases; junction bases outside the gene matches: 3. Germline V gene data show CDR1 as DFQATT and CDR2 as SNEGSKA (reference sequence). This CDR3 spans 11 amino acids. This chain's CDR3 is CSAVREDTQYF. In DNA, the CDR3 is TGCAGTGCCGTGCGGGAGGATACGCAGTATTTT.

J is TRBJ1-5 and V is TRBV5-6, with D unclear. Germline V gene lookup returns CDR1 SGHDT and CDR2 YYEEEE. The CDR3 loop spans 14 amino acids. Between the trimmed V and J ends, which lost 1 base and 3 bases, there was a span of 8 bases. CDR3 DNA: TGTGCCAGCAGCTTGTACACAGACAATCAGCCCCAGCATTTT. Translating gives CASSLYTDNQPQHF.

Points on this clone: Within the sample, other DNA sequences also encode this same CDR3. This rearrangement joins TRBV18 to TRBJ2-5, with no clear D. The germline V and J ends were trimmed by 3 bases and 2 bases, with 7 bases remaining between them. The CDR3 totals 13 residues. Germline loops: CDR1 KGHSH, CDR2 LQKENI. CDR3 DNA sequence: TGTGCCAGCTCACCTCAACGGCAAGAGACCCAGTACTTC. It is translated as CASSPQRQETQYF. Looking up the rest from reference TRBV18 and TRBJ2-5 gives the full variable domain: NAGVMQNPRHLVRRRGQEARLRCSPMKGHSHVYWYRQLPEEGLKFMVYLQKENIIDESGMPKERFSAEFPKEGPSILRIQQVVRGDSAAYFCASSPQRQETQYFGPGTRLLVL.

This chain uses TRBV4-2 with TRBJ1-1; no reliable D call. The germline gives CDR1 LGHNA, CDR2 YNFKEQ. Trimming cost V 0 bases and J 4 bases, with 12 bases left between them. This CDR3 has 15 residues. Here the CDR3 reads CASSQDGQRPTEAFF. DNA of the CDR3: TGTGCCAGCAGCCAAGATGGGCAGCGCCCCACTGAAGCTTTCTTT.

This rearrangement joins TRBV29-1 to TRBJ1-2; possibly TRBD1 for D (6 bases). The CDR3 extends over 13 amino acids. Germline V CDR1 and CDR2: SQVTM, ANQGSEA. V lost 5 bases and J lost 8, with 18 bases in between. CDR3 residues: CSVRTDIRSGYTF. As DNA, the CDR3 is TGCAGCGTTAGGACAGACATACGGTCGGGCTACACCTTC.

The chain employs TRBV7-9 and TRBJ2-1, with 12 bases aligning to TRBD2. The CDR3 spans 15 residues. Germline lookup yields CDR1 SEHNR and CDR2 FQNEAQ (reference sequence). J lost 9 bases, V lost 3 bases, and 6 bases had no gene match. CDR3 sequence (DNA): TGTGCCAGCAGCTTCCCGACTAGCGGGAGCGGTGAGCAGTTCTTC. Its protein product is CASSFPTSGSGEQFF.

The V call is TRBV6-5, the J call TRBJ1-2; tentatively, D is TRBD1 (5 bases). CDR1 MNHEY and CDR2 SVGAGI come from the germline V gene. The CDR3 contains 15 residues. V gave up 2 bases and J gave up 5 bases, with 15 bases separating them. The CDR3 loop is CASSYQPGTSYGYTF. The CDR3 DNA follows: TGTGCCAGCAGTTACCAGCCCGGGACCTCTTATGGCTACACCTTC.

This rearrangement joins TRBV18 to TRBJ2-3, with 7 bases that match TRBD2. The CDR3 is 16 amino acids. V lost 6 bases, J lost 5 bases, and 14 bases stayed unmatched. Germline assignment: CDR1 KGHSH and CDR2 LQKENI. The CDR3 is CASSFLASGDGDTQYF. CDR3 bases: TGTGCCAGCTCGTTCCTCGCTAGCGGAGATGGAGATACGCAGTATTTT.

The V gene is TRBV7-2, the J gene TRBJ1-2; no firm D call. The germline V gene has CDR1 SGHTA and CDR2 FQGNSA. The CDR3 is made up of 11 amino acids. Trimming stripped 5 bases from V and 3 bases from J, with 4 bases between. The CDR3 sequence: CASSADYGYTF. The CDR3 region has the DNA TGTGCCAGCAGCGCGGACTATGGCTACACCTTC.

Details on this clone: Distinct nucleotide sequences in the sample also encode this CDR3. V usage is TRBV7-2 and J usage is TRBJ1-5; tentatively, D is TRBD1 (6 bases). Germline-derived CDR1 and CDR2 are SGHTA and FQGNSA. The CDR3 contains 13 residues. The V gene lost 10 bases and the J gene lost 9 bases, with 19 bases spanning the gap. The DNA of the CDR3 is TGTGCCACTAGGAAATCCAGGGGAGCGCCCCAGCATTTT. Protein: CATRKSRGAPQHF. The variable domain in full, with the rest retrieved from reference TRBV7-2 and TRBJ1-5, is GAGVSQSPSNKVTEKGKDVELRCDPISGHTALYWYRQSLGQGLEFLIYFQGNSAPDKSGLPSDRFSAERTGGSVSTLTIQRTQQEDSAVYLCATRKSRGAPQHFGDGTRLSIL.

This sequence joins TRBV4-3 and TRBJ2-1; 10 bases agree with TRBD2. The junction had 8 bases not matched to a gene; V was cut back by 3 bases and J by 0 bases. This CDR3 comprises 18 residues. Germline CDR1 is LGHNA and CDR2 is YSLEER. CDR3 nucleotide sequence: TGCGCCAGCAGCCATCCCATAGCGGGAGGCAGCTCCTACAATGAGCAGTTCTTC. Translating it yields CASSHPIAGGSSYNEQFF.

Note on this clone: Within the sample, other DNA sequences also encode this same CDR3. This chain joins TRBV28 and TRBJ1-1; TRBD1 might be the D (6 bases). V gave up 5 bases and J gave up 0 bases, with 10 bases separating them. CDR3 length equals 14 residues. The V gene's germline CDR1 is MDHEN and CDR2 SYDVKM. The CDR3 region has the DNA TGTGCCAGCAGTGGGGGGGGCTTGAACACTGAAGCTTTCTTT. Its translation: CASSGGGLNTEAFF. The entire variable domain, with the rest obtained from reference TRBV28 and TRBJ1-1, is as follows: DVKVTQSSRYLVKRTGEKVFLECVQDMDHENMFWYRQDPGLGLRLIYFSYDVKMKEKGDIPEGYSVSREKKERFSLILESASTNQTSMYLCASSGGGLNTEAFFGQGTRLTVV.

V and J are TRBV7-9 and TRBJ2-4; 8 bases fit TRBD1. Germline values: CDR1 SEHNR, CDR2 FQNEAQ (reference sequence). The CDR3 is made up of 14 amino acids. The trim removed 4 bases at V and 8 bases at J, leaving 7 bases unmatched. Here the CDR3 DNA reads TGTGCCAGCAGCTCCCCAGGGGGCCGGTACATTCAGTACTTC. This sequence encodes CASSSPGGRYIQYF.

The V call is TRBV28, the J call TRBJ1-5; no clear D gene. The CDR3 has 16 residues. Germline CDR1 and CDR2: MDHEN and SYDVKM. V was shortened by 7 bases and J by 0 bases, with 16 bases between the two germline ends. The CDR3 spells CASTPPGYRSNQPQHF. Written as DNA, the CDR3 is TGTGCCAGCACCCCGCCCGGGTACCGTAGCAATCAGCCCCAGCATTTT.

V usage is TRBV5-1 and J usage is TRBJ2-7; 8 bases align to TRBD1. From germline, CDR1 is SGHRS and CDR2 YFSETQ. V lost 0 bases, J lost 0 bases, and 5 bases stayed unmatched. The CDR3 spans 16 residues. CDR3 sequence reads: CASSLEGDRSSYEQYF. Written as DNA, the CDR3 is TGCGCCAGCAGCTTGGAAGGGGACAGGAGCTCCTACGAGCAGTACTTC.

The CDR3 protein is CASSRGQNEKLFF. CDR3 DNA sequence: TGTGCCAGCAGCCGGGGACAGAATGAAAAACTGTTTTTT. The J gene is TRBJ1-4, the V gene TRBV7-9; TRBD1 agrees at 7 bases. The CDR3 has 13 amino acids. Germline values: CDR1 SEHNR, CDR2 FQNEAQ (reference sequence). V lost 5 bases and J lost 5; bases outside the gene matches: 2.